A single sample gave rise to the 10 T cell receptor beta chains below, sequenced in a study of blood T cell repertoires in COVID-19. TCRdb's table, derived via immunoSEQ multiplex PCR, lists solely in-frame clones and lacks some. Here the sample spans under 130,000 clones, 81% being singletons. Material for sequencing was peripheral blood. These receptors were obtained from a man at least 80 years old with acute or convalescent COVID-19.

This sequence joins TRBV6-5 and TRBJ1-2; maybe TRBD1 (5 bases). This CDR3 contains 13 residues. Germline CDR1 MNHEY, CDR2 SVGAGI. Trimming took 5 bases from V and 4 from J, leaving 11 bases between them. The CDR3 DNA reads TGTGCCAGCAGTCCGACCGACAGCTATGGCTACACCTTC. Translated: CASSPTDSYGYTF.

This clone has more than one count but fewer than ten. V usage is TRBV12-5 and J usage is TRBJ1-5; D uncertain. Trimming stripped 4 bases from V and 7 bases from J, with 14 bases between. CDR1 is LGHNT, CDR2 FRNRAP, per germline. The CDR3 loop spans 14 amino acids. The CDR3 region has the DNA TGTGCTAGTGGTTATGGGGAGCCGCGGCAGCCCCAGCATTTT. Translating gives CASGYGEPRQPQHF.

The chain has TRBV29-1 and TRBJ1-5, with 7 bases identical to TRBD1. The J segment lost 6 bases and the V segment lost 1 base, leaving 3 bases of the junction unmatched. CDR3 length: 13 residues. Per germline, CDR1 SQVTM and CDR2 ANQGSEA. DNA for the CDR3: TGCAGCGTTGAAGGACAGGGTGGTCAGCCCCAGCATTTT. Translation: CSVEGQGGQPQHF.

V usage is TRBV4-2 and J usage is TRBJ1-2; no definite D call. Germline CDR1 LGHNA, CDR2 YNFKEQ. CDR3 length: 12 amino acids. V lost 1 base to trimming and J lost 8 bases, with 8 bases between them. CDR3 sequence: CASSQGAIGYTF. The CDR3 DNA sequence: TGTGCCAGCAGCCAAGGAGCGATCGGCTACACCTTC.

V and J are TRBV19 and TRBJ2-3, with 12 nucleotides matching TRBD2. With V trimmed by 1 base and J by 7 bases, 6 bases remained unmatched. This CDR3 comprises 16 residues. Germline CDR1 is LNHDA and CDR2 is SQIVND (reference sequence). The CDR3 spells CASSIGSSGRAHTQYF. DNA of the CDR3: TGTGCCAGTAGTATAGGATCTAGCGGGAGGGCTCATACGCAGTATTTT.

The chain carries TRBV6-5 and TRBJ1-1, with D possibly matching TRBD1 (5 bases). The germline V and J ends were trimmed by 2 bases and 0 bases, with 7 bases remaining between them. The CDR3 consists of 14 residues. The germline V gene encodes CDR1 MNHEY and CDR2 SVGAGI. The CDR3 coding sequence is TGTGCCAGCAGTTACGGGGCTGTGAACACTGAAGCTTTCTTT. Its protein is CASSYGAVNTEAFF.

This clone was detected only once. This chain uses TRBV5-1 with TRBJ2-7, with 8 nucleotides matching TRBD2. Germline-derived CDR1 and CDR2 are SGHRS and YFSETQ. V was pared by 0 bases and J by 3 bases, with 5 bases of the junction left unmatched. The CDR3 spans 15 residues. CDR3 residues: CASSLGLAGNYEQYF. For the CDR3, the DNA is TGCGCCAGCAGCTTGGGATTAGCGGGAAACTACGAGCAGTACTTC.

The chain is built from TRBV27 and TRBJ2-3, with 14 bases that match TRBD2. Germline loops: CDR1 MNHEY, CDR2 SMNVEV (reference sequence). The CDR3 runs 18 residues. J was trimmed by 3 bases and V by 4 bases; bases with no gene match: 9. The CDR3 sequence: CASSSPGLAGARTDTQYF. CDR3 nucleotides: TGTGCCAGCAGTTCACCGGGACTAGCGGGAGCGAGAACAGATACGCAGTATTTT.

J is TRBJ1-1 and V is TRBV29-1; a possible D gene is TRBD1 (5 bases). With 4 bases removed from V and 8 bases from J, the gap between germline ends came to 11 bases. CDR1 and CDR2 (germline): SQVTM, ANQGSEA. This CDR3 spans 11 amino acids. The CDR3 here is CSVGVGPEAFF. CDR3 DNA sequence: TGCAGCGTTGGGGTGGGGCCGGAAGCTTTCTTT.

The V call is TRBV29-1, the J call TRBJ1-1, with TRBD1 identical over 9 bases. This CDR3 region has 13 residues. J lost 6 bases, V lost 7 bases, and 9 bases had no gene match. The germline V gene encodes CDR1 SQVTM and CDR2 ANQGSEA. In DNA, the CDR3 is TGCAGCGCTATGACAGGGGGATGGCCTGAAGCTTTCTTT. Encoded protein: CSAMTGGWPEAFF. The full variable domain, with the rest looked up from reference TRBV29-1 and TRBJ1-1, is SAVISQKPSRDICQRGTSLTIQCQVDSQVTMMFWYRQQPGQSLTLIATANQGSEATYESGFVIDKFPISRPNLTFSTLTVSNMSPEDSSIYLCSAMTGGWPEAFFGQGTRLTVV.